Shown below are 8 T cell receptor beta chains from a single sample sequenced in a study of blood T cell repertoires in COVID-19. Assay used: immunoSEQ multiplex PCR; TCRdb lists only in-frame clones, some missing. The table includes around 340,000 clones, about 86% detected once. The sequencing input was PBMCs or T cells enriched from blood (not recorded which). These receptors were obtained from a woman in her thirties or forties with acute COVID-19.

This chain links TRBV19 with TRBJ2-7; D might be TRBD1 (5 bases). V was shortened by 4 bases and J by 1 base, with 8 bases between the two germline ends. There are 13 residues in the CDR3. Germline CDR1 is LNHDA and CDR2 is SQIVND (reference sequence). Written as DNA, the CDR3 is TGTGCCAGTAGTAGAGGACATTCCTACGAGCAGTACTTC. As protein: CASSRGHSYEQYF.

The genes are TRBV11-2 and TRBJ2-2; D not resolved. The length of the CDR3 is 15 residues. Germline values: CDR1 SGHAT, CDR2 FQNNGV. V was shortened by 2 bases and J by 2 bases, with 9 bases between the two germline ends. In nucleotides, the CDR3 is TGTGCCAGCAGCTTATCCCTGACAAACACCGGGGAGCTGTTTTTT. Translation gives CASSLSLTNTGELFF. Looking up the rest from reference TRBV11-2 and TRBJ2-2 gives the full variable domain: EAGVAQSPRYKIIEKRQSVAFWCNPISGHATLYWYQQILGQGPKLLIQFQNNGVVDDSQLPKDRFSAERLKGVDSTLKIQPAKLEDSAVYLCASSLSLTNTGELFFGEGSRLTVL.

The chain combines TRBV5-6 with TRBJ2-2; D is ambiguous. There are 15 residues in the CDR3. The germline V gene encodes CDR1 SGHDT and CDR2 YYEEEE. The V and J ends lost 0 bases and 6 bases respectively, with 12 bases between them. The CDR3 region is CASSLDTNSPGELFF. The CDR3 DNA follows: TGTGCCAGCAGCTTGGACACCAATTCCCCCGGGGAGCTGTTTTTT.

CDR3 protein: CASTRGGSYEQYF. In nucleotides, the CDR3 is TGTGCCAGCACCAGAGGGGGATCCTACGAGCAGTACTTC. The V call is TRBV6-6, the J call TRBJ2-7; TRBD1 is a possible D gene (6 bases). Looked up from germline, CDR1 is MNHNY and CDR2 is SVGAGI (reference sequence). Trimming left V 7 bases short and J 1 base short, with 11 bases between. This CDR3 is 13 amino acids long.

The chain recombines TRBV7-2 with TRBJ1-6; 9 bases match TRBD1. J lost 9 bases, V lost 1 base, and 4 bases had no gene match. The CDR3 is made up of 15 amino acids. Looked up from germline, CDR1 is SGHTA and CDR2 is FQGNSA. The CDR3 reads CASSLGGQGRSPLHF. The CDR3 coding sequence is TGTGCCAGCAGCTTAGGGGGACAGGGACGTTCACCCCTCCACTTT. The complete variable domain, with remaining parts taken from reference TRBV7-2 and TRBJ1-6, reads GAGVSQSPSNKVTEKGKDVELRCDPISGHTALYWYRQSLGQGLEFLIYFQGNSAPDKSGLPSDRFSAERTGGSVSTLTIQRTQQEDSAVYLCASSLGGQGRSPLHFGNGTRLTVT.

This chain uses TRBV12-5 with TRBJ2-7; 13 nucleotides match TRBD2. The CDR3 has 17 residues. Germline CDR1 and CDR2: LGHNT and FRNRAP. V was pared by 2 bases and J by 4 bases, with 8 bases of the junction left unmatched. This chain's CDR3 is CASGLSTGTSGVYEQYF. The CDR3 DNA follows: TGTGCTAGTGGTTTGAGCACCGGGACTAGCGGGGTGTACGAGCAGTACTTC.

CDR3 sequence: CASSILGNTEAFF. The CDR3 DNA is TGTGCCAGTAGTATACTAGGGAACACTGAAGCTTTCTTT. The chain links TRBV19 to TRBJ1-1, with D unclear. V was shortened by 2 bases and J by 1 base, with 5 bases between the two germline ends. This CDR3 has 13 residues. Germline V gene sequence: CDR1 LNHDA, CDR2 SQIVND (reference sequence).

This clone was recorded a few times. V gene TRBV10-3 combines with J gene TRBJ1-5; TRBD1 agrees at 7 bases. The trim removed 5 bases at V and 4 bases at J, leaving 8 bases unmatched. This CDR3 region has 15 residues. Germline CDR1 and CDR2: ENHRY and SYGVKD. The CDR3 coding sequence is TGTGCCATCAGTAACGGACAGGCCACGAATCAGCCCCAGCATTTT. Protein sequence: CAISNGQATNQPQHF.